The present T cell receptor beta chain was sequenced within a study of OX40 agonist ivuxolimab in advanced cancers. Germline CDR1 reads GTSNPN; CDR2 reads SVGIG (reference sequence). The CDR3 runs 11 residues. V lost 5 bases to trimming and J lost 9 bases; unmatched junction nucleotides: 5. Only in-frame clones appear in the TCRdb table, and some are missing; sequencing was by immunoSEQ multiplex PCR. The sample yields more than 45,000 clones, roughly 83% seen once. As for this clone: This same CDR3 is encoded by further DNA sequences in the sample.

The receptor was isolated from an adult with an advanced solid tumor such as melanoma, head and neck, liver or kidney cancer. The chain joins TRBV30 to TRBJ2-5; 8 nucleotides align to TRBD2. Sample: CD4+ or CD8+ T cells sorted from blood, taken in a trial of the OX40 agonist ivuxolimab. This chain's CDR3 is CAWGTGGAQYF. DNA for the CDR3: TGTGCCTGGGGGACGGGGGGGGCCCAGTACTTC.